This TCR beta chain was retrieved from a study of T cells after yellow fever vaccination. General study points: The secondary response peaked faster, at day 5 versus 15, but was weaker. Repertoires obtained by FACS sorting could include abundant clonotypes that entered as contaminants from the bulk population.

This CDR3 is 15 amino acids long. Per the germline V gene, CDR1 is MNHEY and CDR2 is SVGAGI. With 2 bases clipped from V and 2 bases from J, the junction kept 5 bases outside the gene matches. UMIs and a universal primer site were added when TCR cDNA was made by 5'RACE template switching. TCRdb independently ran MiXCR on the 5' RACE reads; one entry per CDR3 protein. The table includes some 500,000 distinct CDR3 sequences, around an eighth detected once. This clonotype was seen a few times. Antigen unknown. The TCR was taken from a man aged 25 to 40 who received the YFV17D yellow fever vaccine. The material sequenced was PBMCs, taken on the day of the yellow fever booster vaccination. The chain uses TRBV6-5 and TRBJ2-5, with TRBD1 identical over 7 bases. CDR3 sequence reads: CASSYRQGVQETQYF. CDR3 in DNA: TGTGCCAGCAGTTACCGACAGGGTGTGCAAGAGACCCAGTACTTC.